The 23 T cell receptor delta chains reported below all come from one sample, sequenced in a study of γδ T cells in repeated Plasmodium falciparum infection. TCRdb re-processed the multiplex PCR reads via CATT. Of roughly 50,000 delta-chain clones listed, 1.5% to 2% are singletons. Bulk repertoires came from Vgamma9/Vdelta2+ or Vdelta2-negative gammadelta T cells flow-sorted from PBMC. Sequencing used gamma-delta T cells from blood. Receptors were obtained from a pool of human donors (malaria-infected and uninfected, not separated).

By share, this clone ranks as medium-sized. The chain carries TRDV2 and TRDJ1, with 7 bases aligning to TRDD3. The CDR3 extends over 18 amino acids. Germline trimming cut 5 bases from V and 0 bases from J; bases unmatched to any gene: 17. CDR1 is GEAIGNYY, CDR2 EKD, per germline. CDR3 DNA: TGTGCCTGTGTGTGTATCTCCTGGGGGCCCCCTCACACCGATAAACTCATCTTT. This codes for CACVCISWGPPHTDKLIF.

There are a few counts of this clone. The protein TCRdb gives is from a much larger clone and does not agree with this DNA's translation at residue 15, likely a read error; the protein shown here comes from the DNA. V and J are TRDV1 and TRDJ1, with D maybe TRDD3 (6 bases). CDR1 TSWWSYY and CDR2 QGS come from the germline V gene. The CDR3 runs to 29 residues. CDR3 sequence reads: CALGDPIILISKMGGTRRRRGQYTDKLIF. DNA for the CDR3: TGCGCTCTTGGGGATCCCATAATTCTAATATCGAAAATGGGGGGTACGCGGCGGAGAAGGGGGCAGTACACCGATAAACTCATCTTT.

This clone was seen a few times. TCRdb assigns this DNA the protein of a much larger clone, which departs from its translation at residue 14; this likely reflects a read error, and the protein shown comes from translating the DNA. The V gene is TRDV1, the J gene TRDJ1, with TRDD3 matching 11 bases. The J gene, not given by TCRdb, was assigned here from a germline match of the nucleotide sequence. The CDR3 contains 19 residues. Per germline, CDR1 TSWWSYY and CDR2 QGS. Trimming cost V 0 bases and J 4 bases; bases outside gene matches: 13. The CDR3 loop is CALGELPHNWGICDDKLIF. For the CDR3, the DNA is TGTGCTCTTGGGGAACTTCCTCACAACTGGGGGATATGCGACGATAAACTCATCTTT.

This clone was found a few times. TCRdb attributes to this sequence the protein of a much larger clone, which differs from the DNA translation at residue 13; a read error is likely, and the protein displayed is translated from the DNA. This chain uses TRDV1 with TRDJ1, with a possible D match to TRDD3 (5 bases). No J gene was available from TCRdb, and it was assigned here by a germline match of the DNA. The CDR3 is 20 residues long. The V gene's germline CDR1 is TSWWSYY and CDR2 QGS. V was pared by 2 bases and J by 1 base, with 26 bases between. CDR3 amino acids: CALGENSGPSSGALTDKLIF. The CDR3 DNA reads as TGTGCTCTTGGGGAAAACAGCGGGCCATCCTCGGGGGCCCTCACCGATAAACTCATCTTT.

About this clone itself: TCRdb's listed protein matches a much larger clone and diverges from this DNA's translation at residue 8, likely through a read error; the protein shown comes from the DNA. The rearrangement uses TRDV1 and TRDJ1, with 10 bases identical to TRDD3. No J segment appears in TCRdb, so it was assigned here by matching the sequence to germline. The V gene's germline CDR1 is TSWWSYY and CDR2 QGS. Trimming cost V 2 bases and J 0 bases; bases outside gene matches: 15. The CDR3 totals 20 residues. CDR3 in amino acids: CALGESETRTGGWYTDKLIF. The CDR3 bases are TGTGCTCTTGGGGAATCAGAGACGCGTACTGGGGGATGGTACACCGATAAACTCATCTTT.

The table lists this clone with a few counts. TCRdb assigns this DNA the protein of a much larger clone, which departs from its translation at residue 3; this likely reflects a read error, and the protein shown comes from translating the DNA. The gene calls are TRDV1 and TRDJ1; 12 positions agree with TRDD3. The length of the CDR3 is 25 residues. From germline, CDR1 is TSWWSYY and CDR2 QGS. CDR3 region: CAPGEQAFLSFILGDTGLGTDKLIF. CDR3 DNA: TGTGCTCCTGGGGAACAAGCCTTCCTAAGCTTTATACTGGGGGATACCGGGTTAGGCACCGATAAACTCATCTTT.

Ten or more counts support this clone. The TCRdb record carries a much larger clone's protein, which differs from this DNA's translation at residue 13; a read error is the likely cause, and the protein listed here is the DNA translation. The genes are TRDV1 and TRDJ1, with 9 bases lining up with TRDD2. In germline, CDR1 is TSWWSYY, CDR2 QGS. This CDR3 comprises 22 residues. V lost 0 bases, J lost 0 bases, and 20 bases stayed unmatched. The CDR3 coding sequence is TGTGCTCTTGGGGAACTACCTTCCTACATGGGTGGGAGTCACTCATACACCGATAAACTCATCTTT. Amino acid sequence: CALGELPSYMGGSHSYTDKLIF.

This clone has at least ten counts. The V gene is TRDV2, the J gene TRDJ1; 11 bases fit TRDD3. The CDR3 is made up of 17 amino acids. Germline CDR1 and CDR2: GEAIGNYY and EKD. Losses at the gene ends were 3 bases for V and 4 bases for J; bases not matched to a gene: 12. The CDR3, as DNA: TGTGCCTGTGACGCCATGGGGGATACGGTGGGGGTCGATAAACTCATCTTT. Its translation is CACDAMGDTVGVDKLIF.

This clone was observed a handful of times. Given a far larger clone just one base away, this is likely a sequencing read error. The same CDR3 also results from other DNA sequences found in this sample. The gene calls are TRDV1 and TRDJ1; D could derive from TRDD1, TRDD2 or TRDD3 (5 bases each). The CDR3 contains 20 residues. V lost 9 bases to trimming and J lost 3 bases, with 35 bases between them. Germline V gene sequence: CDR1 TSWWSYY, CDR2 QGS. The chain's CDR3 is CALAHFRGIIDIVRADKLIF. The CDR3, as DNA: TGTGCTCTGGCGCACTTCCGCGGGATTATCGACATAGTCAGGGCCGATAAACTCATCTTT.

This clone was found many times. Only one base separates this from a far larger clonotype, so it likely reflects a read error. The sample holds other DNA sequences that translate to the same CDR3. The V gene was identified as TRDV2, while no J gene was called. In germline, CDR1 is GEAIGNYY, CDR2 EKD. The CDR3 sequence is 14 residues long. The CDR3 spells CACDSLLNTDKLIF. In DNA, the CDR3 is TGTGCCTGTGACTCCTTACTTAACACCGATAAGCTCATCTTT.

Concerning this clone itself: TCRdb lists the protein of a much larger clone for this DNA, which differs at residue 21, so this is likely a read error; the protein given here is translated from the DNA itself. The chain recombines TRDV1 with TRDJ1, with 7 bases matching TRDD3. Germline V gives CDR1 TSWWSYY, CDR2 QGS. This CDR3 spans 23 amino acids. The CDR3 coding sequence is TGTGCTCTTGGGGAACTTACCCTTTCCGGCAGTCCTGGGGGCTACAAGTACACCGATAAACACATCTTT. As protein: CALGELTLSGSPGGYKYTDKHIF.

Ten or more counts support this clone. A read error is the likely source, as a far larger clone sits one nucleotide away. The same CDR3 arises from other DNA sequences in this sample as well. This chain connects TRDV1 to TRDJ1; 7 bases are shared with TRDD3. The J gene comes from matching the DNA to germline here; TCRdb lacks it. V lost 4 bases to trimming and J lost 2 bases; unmatched junction nucleotides: 13. Germline CDR1 reads TSWWSYY; CDR2 reads QGS. The CDR3 consists of 17 residues. CDR3 nucleotides: TGTGCTCTTGGGGTCGGGGCTGGGGGGTTCTCTACCGATAAACTCATCTTT. As protein: CALGVGAGGFSTDKLIF.

As to this clone: The protein held in TCRdb is that of a much larger clone and does not match this DNA's translation at residue 4, likely because of a read error; the protein shown is translated from the DNA. This sequence joins TRDV1 and TRDJ1; TRDD3 is a possible D gene (7 bases). The CDR3 has 17 residues. Trimming took off 8 bases at V and 0 bases at J, with 22 bases between the two ends. Germline CDR1 TSWWSYY, CDR2 QGS. Written as DNA, the CDR3 is TGTGCTCTTTGGGTCCTACGTGGGATACTTTACACCGATAAACTCATCTTT. Its protein product is CALWVLRGILYTDKLIF.

A note on this clone: A read error likely explains this, since a far larger clone differs by one base. The identical CDR3 is also encoded by other nucleotide sequences in the sample. The chain is built from TRDV1 and TRDJ1; 7 bases align to TRDD3. Because TCRdb records no J gene, it was assigned here through a match of the DNA to germline. This CDR3 has 17 residues. V lost 3 bases to trimming and J lost 0 bases; unmatched junction nucleotides: 10. CDR1 is TSWWSYY and CDR2 is QGS in the germline V gene. CDR3 sequence reads: CALGEPTVGDDTDKLIF. The DNA for the CDR3 is TGTGCTCTTGGGGAGCCTACGGTGGGGGACGACACCGATAAACTCATCTTT.

This clone has just a few counts. This DNA's translation differs at residue 17 from TCRdb's protein, which comes from a much larger clone; a read error is likely, and the protein shown is translated from the DNA. The chain links TRDV1 to TRDJ1; 8 nucleotides match TRDD3. This CDR3 has 21 residues. The V gene's germline CDR1 is TSWWSYY and CDR2 QGS. CDR3 sequence (DNA): TGTGCTCATGGGGAACTAACCTTCGGTCGACTACTGGGGGCGTACACCGTTAAACTCATCTTT. This encodes CAHGELTFGRLLGAYTVKLIF.

This clone occurred a few times. TCRdb has a much larger clone's protein, which differs at residue 11 from the translation of this DNA, likely because of a read error; what is shown is the protein translated from the DNA. J is TRDJ1 and V is TRDV1, with 7 bases aligning to TRDD3. Here the J gene was assigned by germline matching of the DNA, as TCRdb has none. Trimming took 2 bases from V and 0 from J; bases not matched to a gene: 21. This CDR3 contains 21 residues. The germline V gene has CDR1 TSWWSYY and CDR2 QGS. CDR3 coding DNA: TGTGCTCTTGGGGAAATGAACACCGGGGGATGCGCAGTAAGGTACACCGATAAACTCATCTTT. Its translation is CALGEMNTGGCAVRYTDKLIF.

Details on this clone: The protein recorded in TCRdb matches a much larger clone and deviates from this DNA's translation at residue 5, suggesting a read error; the protein here is obtained by translating the DNA. This chain uses TRDV1 with TRDJ1; TRDD2 is a possible D gene (6 bases). The J gene is absent in TCRdb and was assigned here via DNA matching to germline. The V end was cut by 4 bases, the J end by 2 bases, with 23 bases between. Germline assignment: CDR1 TSWWSYY and CDR2 QGS. The CDR3 extends over 18 amino acids. The CDR3 protein is CALGGGPTPPLPTDKLIF. In DNA form, the CDR3 reads TGTGCTCTTGGGGGGGGTCCTACACCGCCCCTCCCGACCGATAAACTCATCTTT.

This clone came up many times. A much larger clone lies a single base off, so this may be a read error. The sample has other DNA sequences that encode this CDR3 too. J is TRDJ1 and V is TRDV1, with 9 bases identical to TRDD2. The germline V gene has CDR1 TSWWSYY and CDR2 QGS. V shed 0 bases, J shed 1 base, and the junction held 12 bases outside the gene matches. The CDR3 loop spans 19 amino acids. The CDR3 here is CALGELHLPTKGSTDKLIF. The DNA for the CDR3 is TGTGCTCTTGGGGAACTTCACCTTCCTACGAAGGGTTCCACCGATAAACTCATCTTT.

This clone qualifies as medium-sized (0.01 to 0.1%). The sample contains more than one DNA sequence encoding this CDR3. This chain links TRDV1 with TRDJ1; TRDD3 matches 13 bases. The CDR3 consists of 19 residues. The germline V gene has CDR1 TSWWSYY and CDR2 QGS. J lost 5 bases, V lost 3 bases, and 15 bases had no gene match. This CDR3 is CALGELSPTTGGYEDKLIF. CDR3 in DNA: TGTGCTCTTGGGGAGCTTTCCCCCACTACTGGGGGATACGAGGATAAACTCATCTTT.

This clone was seen many times. The gene calls are TRDV1 and TRDJ1, with D tentatively TRDD3 (5 bases). V was pared by 2 bases and J by 0 bases, with 28 bases between. The CDR3 covers 21 residues. Germline V lookup: CDR1 TSWWSYY, CDR2 QGS. The CDR3 sequence: CALGECHLDRGVYGHTDKLIF. In DNA form, the CDR3 reads TGTGCTCTTGGGGAATGCCACCTAGACCGCGGGGTATACGGGCACACCGATAAACTCATCTTT.

A remark on this clone: TCRdb's protein for this DNA is that of a much larger clone and differs from the translation at residue 7, likely a read error; the protein shown is the DNA translation. The chain combines TRDV2 with TRDJ1, with TRDD3 as a possible D gene (5 bases). Trimming cost V 3 bases and J 7 bases, with 17 bases left between them. CDR3 length: 14 residues. CDR1 GEAIGNYY and CDR2 EKD come from the germline V gene. The DNA for the CDR3 is TGTGCCTGTGACGAACTGAGGGATTCGAGTAAACTCATCTTT. This translates into CACDELRDSSKLIF.

This clone was seen at least ten times. This CDR3 is also generated by other DNA sequences in the sample. This chain links TRDV1 with TRDJ1; possible D gene TRDD3, 5 bases. V was pared by 10 bases and J by 0 bases, with 24 bases between. The germline CDR1 and CDR2 sequences are TSWWSYY and QGS. This CDR3 is built from 17 residues. CDR3 sequence reads: CAPLPSGGPEYTDKLIF. In nucleotides, the CDR3 is TGTGCTCCTTTACCGAGCGGGGGTCCAGAGTACACCGATAAACTCATCTTT.

Points on this clone: A far larger clone is one nucleotide away, so this likely arose from a read error. Distinct nucleotide sequences in the sample also encode this CDR3. V and J are TRDV1 and TRDJ1; 13 nucleotides line up with TRDD3. The J gene was not available in TCRdb and was assigned here by matching the DNA to germline segments. The CDR3 loop spans 25 amino acids. Trimming removed 6 bases from V and 10 bases from J; junction bases left unmatched: 41. Germline CDR1 TSWWSYY, CDR2 QGS. Written as DNA, the CDR3 is TGTGCTCTTGGAGAAATTTCGGCTCCCTCTCGGGCCCCGTACTGGGGGATACGGGTTACAATAGGACTCATCTTT. Translating gives CALGEISAPSRAPYWGIRVTIGLIF.